This TCR beta chain was recorded in a study of T cells in Graves' hyperthyroidism and ophthalmopathy. This clonotype was counted many times. Template material for amplifying TCR beta CDR3 regions consisted of RNA transcripts. When the TCR CDR3 underwent first-round RT-PCR, the HTBI primer set was used. TCRdb reprocessed the multiplex PCR reads with MiXCR, giving one entry per CDR3 protein. The table records under 550,000 distinct CDR3 sequences, about an eighth of them present only once. The CDR3 covers 15 residues. Germline V CDR1 and CDR2: SNHLY, FYNNEI. Unmatched junction bases numbered 9, after V lost 6 bases and J lost 5 bases.

V usage is TRBV2 and J usage is TRBJ2-1; 8 nucleotides match TRBD2. Material: blood. The origin of this receptor is a woman younger than 35 with Graves' hyperthyroidism. CDR3 nucleotide sequence: TGTGCCAGCAGGGTGGTACTAGCGGCAAACAATGAGCAGTTCTTC. Translation gives CASRVVLAANNEQFF.